This T cell receptor (beta chain) derives from a study of patients and donors after allogeneic stem cell transplantation. The ends were cut back, 3 bases at V and 0 bases at J, with 10 bases in the middle. The germline gives CDR1 ENHRY, CDR2 SYGVKD. There are 15 residues in the CDR3. TCRdb reprocessed the RT-PCR reads with MiXCR, giving one entry per CDR3 protein. Of some 880,000 distinct CDR3 sequences listed, approximately 19% are singletons. The clonotype was recovered from a human donor who was either an allogeneic HSCT recipient or a stem cell or donor lymphocyte infusion donor (not recorded which). It is not recorded whose cells these are; they may come from a transplant donor. Input material: blood, either unsorted or a sorted T cell fraction (not recorded which). The chain joins TRBV10-3 to TRBJ2-3; D is possibly TRBD2 (6 bases). The DNA for the CDR3 is TGTGCCATCAGTGATGCTAGCGCTAGCACAGATACGCAGTATTTT. The encoded protein is CAISDASASTDTQYF.